These 29 T cell receptor beta chains were all obtained from the same sample, sequenced in a study of beta chain features in type 1 diabetes. General study findings and limits: Type 1 diabetes patients had moderately but significantly shorter TCRB CDR3s in all four CD4+ subsets.

Their cognate antigens are unknown. Sequencing targeted expressed TCRB transcripts, as all isolated RNA had been reverse transcribed. This table comes from immunoSEQ multiplex PCR, and its TCRdb copy is limited to in-frame clones, with some not included. Here the sample spans approximately 150,000 clones, around 10% being singletons. Sequenced material: central memory CD4+ T cells from blood. The receptors originated from a man younger than 45 with type 1 diabetes.

The chain couples TRBV13 to TRBJ1-1; D ambiguous. V lost 5 bases and J 4 bases, leaving 11 bases between the germline ends. Germline-derived CDR1 and CDR2 are PRHDT and FYEKMQ (reference sequence). This CDR3 contains 13 residues. The CDR3 sequence: CASSTDKTTEAFF. CDR3 nucleotides: TGTGCCAGCAGCACCGACAAGACCACTGAAGCTTTCTTT.

The V gene is TRBV5-1, the J gene TRBJ2-5; perhaps TRBD2 as D (6 bases). This CDR3 has 14 residues. Trimming removed 4 bases from V and 5 bases from J, with 15 bases in between. Germline CDR1 SGHRS, CDR2 YFSETQ. In nucleotides, the CDR3 is TGCGCCAGCAGCCCAAGGGACTCCGTGGAGACCCAGTACTTC. Translated, it gives CASSPRDSVETQYF. Full variable domain (outside the CDR3, taken from reference TRBV5-1 and TRBJ2-5): KAGVTQTPRYLIKTRGQQVTLSCSPISGHRSVSWYQQTPGQGLQFLFEYFSETQRNKGNFPGRFSGRQFSNSRSEMNVSTLELGDSALYLCASSPRDSVETQYFGPGTRLLVL.

The chain combines TRBV7-2 with TRBJ2-5; the match to TRBD2 covers 10 bases. This CDR3 region has 16 residues. Per germline, CDR1 SGHTA and CDR2 FQGNSA. Trimming cost V 5 bases and J 1 base; bases outside gene matches: 7. This chain's CDR3 is CASSPRLAGSQETQYF. The CDR3 DNA follows: TGTGCCAGCAGCCCCCGACTAGCGGGCTCCCAAGAGACCCAGTACTTC. Variable domain in full (rest from reference TRBV7-2 and TRBJ2-5): GAGVSQSPSNKVTEKGKDVELRCDPISGHTALYWYRQSLGQGLEFLIYFQGNSAPDKSGLPSDRFSAERTGGSVSTLTIQRTQQEDSAVYLCASSPRLAGSQETQYFGPGTRLLVL.

This clone was detected a few times. The chain uses TRBV4-3 and TRBJ1-4; no definite D call. Trimming took off 8 bases at V and 8 bases at J, with 18 bases between the two ends. Germline CDR1 LGHNA, CDR2 YSLEER. There are 14 residues in the CDR3. CDR3: CASGTRQNEEKLFF. The CDR3 DNA is TGCGCCAGCGGAACTCGACAAAATGAGGAAAAACTGTTTTTT.

In its sample, this clone was seen a few times. The rearrangement uses TRBV9 and TRBJ2-1; 7 bases are shared with TRBD2. Germline V CDR1 and CDR2: SGDLS, YYNGEE. V trimming: 0 bases; J trimming: 4 bases; junction bases outside the gene matches: 7. The CDR3 runs to 16 residues. CDR3 in amino acids: CASSVGGGGTYNEQFF. The CDR3 bases are TGTGCCAGCAGCGTAGGCGGCGGGGGAACTTACAATGAGCAGTTCTTC.

On this clone itself: This CDR3 is also generated by other DNA sequences in the sample. The V gene is TRBV2, the J gene TRBJ2-7; 12 bases are shared with TRBD1. Germline values: CDR1 SNHLY, CDR2 FYNNEI. This CDR3 contains 14 residues. Trimming at V came to 10 bases and at J to 6 bases, leaving 10 bases not matched to a gene. CDR3 in amino acids: CANPPGQGASEQYF. The CDR3 bases are TGTGCCAATCCACCGGGACAGGGGGCTTCCGAGCAGTACTTC.

This clone was picked up a small number of times. The V gene is TRBV12-5, the J gene TRBJ2-5; 8 positions agree with TRBD2. This CDR3 has 16 amino acids. The V and J ends lost 7 bases and 1 base, in that order; junction bases with no gene match: 11. Germline CDR1 is LGHNT and CDR2 is FRNRAP. The CDR3 spells CASARTAGGSQETQYF. The CDR3 DNA reads TGTGCTAGTGCCCGGACGGCGGGGGGCTCCCAAGAGACCCAGTACTTC.

This rearrangement joins TRBV5-1 to TRBJ2-2; 7 bases fit TRBD2. The J segment lost 4 bases and the V segment lost 2 bases, leaving 5 bases of the junction unmatched. The CDR3 runs 15 residues. From germline, CDR1 is SGHRS and CDR2 YFSETQ. The CDR3 region has the DNA TGCGCCAGCAGCTTCGGCAGCGGGACCACCGGGGAGCTGTTTTTT. Amino acid sequence: CASSFGSGTTGELFF.

The chain joins TRBV27 to TRBJ1-5; 7 bases match TRBD1. The CDR3 consists of 14 residues. Trimming took 5 bases from V and 5 from J; bases not matched to a gene: 6. Germline V gives CDR1 MNHEY, CDR2 SMNVEV (reference sequence). The CDR3 region has the DNA TGTGCCAGCAGTATCAGACAGGGCGATCAGCCCCAGCATTTT. This sequence encodes CASSIRQGDQPQHF.

This chain connects TRBV5-4 to TRBJ2-3, with 8 bases matching TRBD2. Germline V gene lookup returns CDR1 SGHNT and CDR2 YYREEE (reference sequence). The V segment lost 2 bases and the J segment 2 bases; nucleotides outside the gene matches: 4. The CDR3 length is 15 residues. The CDR3 sequence is CASSLAGASTDTQYF. CDR3 nucleotide sequence: TGTGCCAGCAGCTTAGCGGGGGCTTCCACAGATACGCAGTATTTT. The full variable domain, with the rest looked up from reference TRBV5-4 and TRBJ2-3, is ETGVTQSPTHLIKTRGQQVTLRCSSQSGHNTVSWYQQALGQGPQFIFQYYREEENGRGNFPPRFSGLQFPNYSSELNVNALELDDSALYLCASSLAGASTDTQYFGPGTRLTVL.

This chain links TRBV18 with TRBJ1-5; no firm D call. CDR1 is KGHSH, CDR2 LQKENI, per germline. The CDR3 contains 13 residues. V lost 4 bases to trimming and J lost 8 bases, with 12 bases between them. The CDR3 nucleotides read TGTGCCAGCTCACGAGCCTTCGGGGAGCCCCAGCATTTT. Its translation is CASSRAFGEPQHF.

This clone occurred a few times. The rearrangement joins TRBV6-5 to TRBJ1-4, with 7 bases matching TRBD1. Losses at the gene ends were 0 bases for V and 8 bases for J; bases not matched to a gene: 6. This CDR3 contains 15 residues. Germline CDR1 reads MNHEY; CDR2 reads SVGAGI. The CDR3 is CASSYSPGTEEKLFF. CDR3 nucleotides: TGTGCCAGCAGTTACTCCCCCGGGACAGAAGAAAAACTGTTTTTT.

In its sample, this clone was seen a few times. V is TRBV9 and J is TRBJ2-2; possibly TRBD1 for D (5 bases). CDR3 length equals 16 residues. CDR1 is SGDLS, CDR2 YYNGEE, per germline. Trimming stripped 2 bases from V and 4 bases from J, with 15 bases between. DNA for the CDR3: TGTGCCAGCAGCGTCTTCCAGGGATGGGGCACCGGGGAGCTGTTTTTT. Translated: CASSVFQGWGTGELFF.

V gene TRBV6-1 combines with J gene TRBJ2-1; 7 bases match TRBD1. This CDR3 is 15 amino acids long. V was pared by 1 base and J by 7 bases, with 7 bases of the junction left unmatched. Germline V gene sequence: CDR1 MNHNS, CDR2 SASEGT. The CDR3 loop is CASSEVKAGGNEQFF. CDR3 DNA: TGTGCCAGCAGTGAAGTTAAGGCAGGGGGAAATGAGCAGTTCTTC.

The rearrangement joins TRBV7-3 to TRBJ2-2; a weak D match, TRBD1 (6 bases). The CDR3 sequence is 16 residues long. Germline V gene data show CDR1 as SGHTA and CDR2 as FQGTGA. V dropped 2 bases and J dropped 1 base, with 11 bases sitting between them. The CDR3 coding sequence is TGTGCCAGCAGCTTACCCCCAGGGGTGAACACCGGGGAGCTGTTTTTT. This codes for CASSLPPGVNTGELFF.

The V call is TRBV5-1, the J call TRBJ2-1; 12 bases fit TRBD1. The V gene's germline CDR1 is SGHRS and CDR2 YFSETQ. CDR3 length: 15 residues. V lost 2 bases and J lost 7; bases outside the gene matches: 4. The CDR3 protein is CASSLRDRGQNEQFF. CDR3 in DNA: TGCGCCAGCAGCTTACGGGACAGGGGGCAAAATGAGCAGTTCTTC.

This clone was seen a few times. The V call is TRBV11-3, the J call TRBJ2-1, with D tentatively TRBD1 (7 bases). CDR3 length: 12 residues. Trimming took off 2 bases at V and 9 bases at J, with 8 bases between the two ends. Per germline, CDR1 SGHNT and CDR2 YENEEA. CDR3 DNA: TGTGCCAGCAGCTTACAGGGGGGTGAGCAGTTCTTC. The encoded protein is CASSLQGGEQFF.

This sequence joins TRBV9 and TRBJ1-1, with D perhaps TRBD1 (6 bases). Germline assignment: CDR1 SGDLS and CDR2 YYNGEE. V was shortened by 4 bases and J by 3 bases, with 10 bases between the two germline ends. The CDR3 consists of 13 residues. The CDR3 reads CASSLWTDTEAFF. In DNA, the CDR3 is TGTGCCAGCAGCCTATGGACAGACACTGAAGCTTTCTTT.

This clone was found a few times. The chain has TRBV10-3 and TRBJ2-1, with D maybe TRBD2 (6 bases). In germline, CDR1 is ENHRY, CDR2 SYGVKD. Trimming shortened V by 10 bases and J by 4 bases, and 23 bases separated the two germline ends. The CDR3 totals 16 residues. The DNA of the CDR3 is TGTGCCACCGCCCGGGACTCCCAACTCCAATACAATGAGCAGTTCTTC. Protein sequence: CATARDSQLQYNEQFF.

The chain combines TRBV6-1 with TRBJ2-5, with a possible D match to TRBD2 (6 bases). CDR3 length equals 14 residues. The germline V and J ends were trimmed by 6 bases and 3 bases, with 14 bases remaining between them. CDR1 and CDR2 from the germline V gene are MNHNS and SASEGT. In DNA, the CDR3 is TGTGCCAGCAGCCGCGCCGGCGGGAAAGAGACCCAGTACTTC. This translates into CASSRAGGKETQYF.

This clone turned up a few times. This chain joins TRBV5-4 and TRBJ2-7; the D is unclear. The CDR3 sequence is 14 residues long. From germline, CDR1 is SGHNT and CDR2 YYREEE (reference sequence). V shed 0 bases and J shed 1 base, with 8 bases lying between them. CDR3 in DNA: TGTGCCAGCAGCTTGGCCGCGCTGTCCTACGAGCAGTACTTC. It specifies CASSLAALSYEQYF.

The genes are TRBV7-9 and TRBJ2-1; 11 nucleotides agree with TRBD2. V lost 6 bases and J lost 7; bases outside the gene matches: 8. The CDR3 totals 15 residues. CDR1 and CDR2 (germline): SEHNR, FQNEAQ (reference sequence). The CDR3 region is CASSFTSGGWNEQFF. The CDR3 DNA sequence: TGTGCCAGCAGTTTCACTAGCGGGGGCTGGAATGAGCAGTTCTTC.

A few counts support this clone. The V call is TRBV18, the J call TRBJ1-1; 11 positions match TRBD1. The CDR3 is 16 amino acids. V shed 3 bases and J 0 bases; nucleotides not matched to a gene: 3. CDR1 and CDR2 (germline): KGHSH, LQKENI. The CDR3, as DNA: TGTGCCAGCTCACCGCGGACAGGGGGCTTGAACACTGAAGCTTTCTTT. Its protein is CASSPRTGGLNTEAFF.

The V gene is TRBV7-2, the J gene TRBJ2-7; D is perhaps TRBD1 (7 bases). Trimming removed 1 base at V and 7 bases at J, with 17 bases between. CDR1 and CDR2 (germline): SGHTA, FQGNSA. The CDR3 consists of 15 residues. The CDR3 region has the DNA TGTGCCAGCAGCTTAGGAACAGGGGTCCGGGGGGAGCAGTACTTC. Amino acids: CASSLGTGVRGEQYF.

This clone came up a few times. V is TRBV9 and J is TRBJ2-7; D may be TRBD1 (6 bases). The CDR3 is 9 residues long. Per the germline V gene, CDR1 is SGDLS and CDR2 is YYNGEE. The CDR3: CAQGCEQYF. As DNA, the CDR3 is TGTGCGCAGGGGTGCGAGCAGTACTTC.

As regards this clone: Within the sample, other DNA sequences also encode this same CDR3. The rearrangement joins TRBV5-1 to TRBJ2-1, with 10 bases aligning to TRBD1. The CDR3 consists of 15 residues. V dropped 3 bases and J dropped 4; count of bases not matched to a gene: 4. The V gene's germline CDR1 is SGHRS and CDR2 YFSETQ. CDR3 residues: CASSSRDRGYNEQFF. The CDR3 DNA reads TGCGCCAGCAGCTCAAGGGACAGGGGATACAATGAGCAGTTCTTC.

A few counts support this clone. V is TRBV7-2 and J is TRBJ2-7, with 11 nucleotides matching TRBD2. Germline-derived CDR1 and CDR2 are SGHTA and FQGNSA. V was pared by 4 bases and J by 3 bases, with 5 bases of the junction left unmatched. This CDR3 region has 15 residues. The CDR3 coding sequence is TGTGCCAGCAGCTCCGTAGCGGGGGGGCTCTACGAGCAGTACTTC. Amino acid sequence: CASSSVAGGLYEQYF.

At least ten counts were recorded for this clone. V is TRBV19 and J is TRBJ2-2; D remains ambiguous. Trimming removed 7 bases at V and 7 bases at J, with 16 bases between. This CDR3 spans 14 amino acids. Germline assignment: CDR1 LNHDA and CDR2 SQIVND (reference sequence). CDR3 residues: CASKSPAPVGELFF. For the CDR3, the DNA is TGTGCCAGTAAAAGCCCAGCGCCGGTCGGGGAGCTGTTTTTT.

V gene TRBV30 combines with J gene TRBJ2-6; D gene unclear. This CDR3 has 17 residues. Germline lookup yields CDR1 GTSNPN and CDR2 SVGIG (reference sequence). V lost 4 bases, J lost 0 bases, and 16 bases lay in between. Here the CDR3 DNA reads TGTGCCTGGACTCCCCAACGAGGATTCTCTGGGGCCAACGTCCTGACTTTC. Its translation is CAWTPQRGFSGANVLTF. The full variable domain, completed using reference TRBV30 and TRBJ2-6, is SQTIHQWPATLVQPVGSPLSLECTVEGTSNPNLYWYRQAAGRGLQLLFYSVGIGQISSEVPQNLSASRPQDRQFILSSKKLLLSDSGFYLCAWTPQRGFSGANVLTFGAGSRLTVL.